This T cell receptor (beta chain) was documented in a study of Graves' ophthalmopathy and Graves' hyperthyroidism. This clonotype was counted ten times or more. Its matching antigen is unknown. Researchers took RNA transcripts and amplified TCR beta CDR3 regions from them. Amplification began with first-round RT-PCR using HTBI primers, then second-round multiplex PCR was performed. Each CDR3 protein gets one entry after TCRdb re-called the multiplex PCR reads with MiXCR. The table records 200,000 to 250,000 distinct CDR3 sequences, 25% to 35% of them present only once. Study-wide points: Thyroid clonotypes that were expanded above 0.001 frequency mostly also appeared in blood.

CDR1 and CDR2 from the germline V gene are LNHDA and SQIVND (reference sequence). This CDR3 is 15 amino acids long. With 5 bases removed from V and 1 base from J, the gap between germline ends came to 14 bases. The sequence was collected from a man aged 50 or older with Graves' ophthalmopathy. The chain links TRBV19 to TRBJ1-1; D might be TRBD1 (5 bases). Sequencing was done on a sample of peripheral blood. CDR3 sequence: CASSLQGGANTEAFF. The CDR3 region has the DNA TGTGCCAGTAGTCTGCAGGGAGGCGCGAACACTGAAGCTTTCTTT.